These T cell receptor beta chains were read from a single sample in a study of OX40 agonist ivuxolimab in advanced cancers. The repertoire was sequenced with immunoSEQ multiplex PCR; TCRdb's copy has only in-frame clones and lacks some. This sample has some 87,000 clones, with over 75% found just once. The specimen was CD4+ or CD8+ T cells sorted from blood, collected in a trial of the OX40 agonist ivuxolimab. The receptors were sampled from an adult with an advanced solid tumor such as melanoma, head and neck, liver or kidney cancer. Both conserved end residues are part of each CDR3. D genes are given only for firm matches. Size is omitted from some rows. Given values are once, few, many or a class for expanded clones.

>TRBJ2-5|.|.|TRBV18
CASSPRQQETQYF
TGTGCCAGCTCACCACGGCAGCAAGAGACCCAGTACTTC
>TRBJ2-1|few|.|TRBV4-1
CASSLIEQGGSYNEQFF
TGCGCCAGCAGCCTAATAGAGCAGGGGGGATCCTACAATGAGCAGTTCTTC
>TRBJ1-2|.|.|TRBV2
CASSPQGLRSYGYTF
TGTGCCAGCAGTCCTCAGGGCCTCCGAAGCTATGGCTACACCTTC
>TRBJ1-1|.|.|TRBV19
CASSMDPTGKAFF
TGTGCCAGTAGTATGGACCCTACAGGGAAAGCTTTCTTT
>TRBJ2-2|.|.|TRBV7-2
CASSLQGGAGELFF
TGTGCCAGCAGTCTCCAGGGGGGCGCCGGGGAGCTGTTTTTT
>TRBJ2-7|.|TRBD2|TRBV6-1
CASKSGRGNYEQYF
TGTGCCAGCAAAAGCGGGAGGGGCAACTACGAGCAGTACTTC
>TRBJ1-2|.|.|TRBV27
CASSLSLRVPIYGYTF
TGTGCCAGCAGTTTATCGTTGCGGGTCCCGATCTATGGCTACACCTTC
>TRBJ2-7|.|.|TRBV19
CASSIAVMSSYEQYF
TGTGCCAGTAGTATAGCGGTTATGAGCTCCTACGAGCAGTACTTC
>TRBJ1-5|.|TRBD1|TRBV27
CASSSGTGGFRSNQPQHF
TGTGCCAGCAGTTCCGGGACAGGGGGATTTCGTAGCAATCAGCCCCAGCATTTT
>TRBJ2-3|once|TRBD1|TRBV2
CASSGDREDTQYF
TGTGCCAGCAGCGGGGACAGGGAAGATACGCAGTATTTT
>TRBJ1-1|.|TRBD1|TRBV6-1
CASSVDRGITEAFF
TGTGCCAGCAGTGTTGACAGGGGGATCACTGAAGCTTTCTTT
>TRBJ1-5|.|.|TRBV2
CASSEALRGSKWETAQHF
TGTGCCAGCAGTGAAGCGCTTCGTGGCTCCAAGTGGGAAACGGCCCAGCATTTT
>TRBJ2-3|.|.|TRBV27
CASSLVSSTDTQYF
TGTGCCAGCAGTTTAGTGTCCAGCACAGATACGCAGTATTTT